One and the same sample provided the 7 T cell receptor beta chains below, sequenced in a study of blood T cell repertoires in COVID-19. Only in-frame clones appear in the TCRdb table, and some are missing; sequencing was by immunoSEQ multiplex PCR. The repertoire includes about 87,000 clones, approximately 85% of them detected once, and approximately 3% sits in the top ten. The sequencing sample was made of peripheral blood. Every receptor here comes from a woman older than 75 with COVID-19, enrolled during active disease.

This clone was picked up one time. The chain recombines TRBV6-5 with TRBJ1-1; no firm D call. The CDR3 is 13 residues long. CDR1 MNHEY and CDR2 SVGAGI come from the germline V gene. Trimming pared 10 bases from V and 1 base from J, leaving 13 bases between. The CDR3 sequence is CATAPRKNTEAFF. CDR3 sequence (DNA): TGTGCCACCGCCCCGCGTAAGAACACTGAAGCTTTCTTT.

DNA for the CDR3: TGTGCCAGCACCCCCTCAGCGGGTGAAAAACTGTTTTTT. It specifies CASTPSAGEKLFF. The chain joins TRBV28 to TRBJ1-4; D gene unclear. Per the germline V gene, CDR1 is MDHEN and CDR2 is SYDVKM. The CDR3 covers 13 residues. Trimming stripped 7 bases from V and 7 bases from J, with 13 bases between.

This chain links TRBV5-1 with TRBJ2-2; TRBD1 agrees at 9 bases. J lost 7 bases, V lost 3 bases, and 7 bases had no gene match. The germline gives CDR1 SGHRS, CDR2 YFSETQ. This CDR3 spans 15 amino acids. CDR3 coding DNA: TGCGCCAGCAGCTCGGAGGGGACAGGGTTCGGGGAGCTGTTTTTT. Amino acids: CASSSEGTGFGELFF.

The rearrangement joins TRBV6-5 to TRBJ2-1; the D gene is possibly TRBD2 (6 bases). Deletions cut 2 bases from V and 4 bases from J, with 12 bases between. This CDR3 region has 15 residues. Germline V gene sequence: CDR1 MNHEY, CDR2 SVGAGI. The CDR3 region has the DNA TGTGCCAGCAGTTACCGTCCAGCGGGTTACAATGAGCAGTTCTTC. This gives the protein CASSYRPAGYNEQFF.

This clone was observed a handful of times. The V gene is TRBV2, the J gene TRBJ2-3, with TRBD1 identical over 7 bases. This CDR3 spans 13 amino acids. Germline V gene data show CDR1 as SNHLY and CDR2 as FYNNEI. The V and J ends lost 9 bases and 5 bases, in that order; junction bases with no gene match: 8. The CDR3 reads CARTGSRGDTQYF. The CDR3 bases are TGTGCCAGGACAGGGTCGAGGGGAGATACGCAGTATTTT.

This clone has a handful of counts. The CDR3 nucleotides read TGTGCCAGCAGCTTGGAGGGGGGACAGGGGGCCTACGAGCAGTACTTC. Translated: CASSLEGGQGAYEQYF. The rearrangement uses TRBV5-4 and TRBJ2-7; TRBD1 agrees at 11 bases. J gave up 2 bases and V 0 bases, and 4 bases lay outside the gene matches. The germline V gene encodes CDR1 SGHNT and CDR2 YYREEE (reference sequence). CDR3 length: 16 amino acids. The whole variable domain, filled in from reference TRBV5-4 and TRBJ2-7, reads ETGVTQSPTHLIKTRGQQVTLRCSSQSGHNTVSWYQQALGQGPQFIFQYYREEENGRGNFPPRFSGLQFPNYSSELNVNALELDDSALYLCASSLEGGQGAYEQYFGPGTRLTVT.

Here the CDR3 reads CATTLTWGLNQPQHF. The CDR3 DNA reads TGTGCCACCACCCTGACTTGGGGGCTAAATCAGCCCCAGCATTTT. The chain links TRBV24-1 to TRBJ1-5, with D tentatively TRBD1 (6 bases). Trimming pared 8 bases from V and 4 bases from J, leaving 17 bases between. The CDR3 runs 15 residues. Germline CDR1 KGHDR, CDR2 SFDVKD.